This TCR beta chain was captured in a study of blood T cells in healthy people across ages. Together with a sample-barcoded 5' primer, a J-beta primer mix was included in a second PCR lasting 7 to 11 cycles. TCRdb re-analysed the 5' RACE reads in MiXCR, keeping a single row per CDR3 protein. The data hold about 970,000 distinct CDR3 sequences, with around 54% observed a single time. This CDR3 has 13 amino acids. In germline, CDR1 is SGHAT, CDR2 FQNNGV. V lost 5 bases and J 3 bases, leaving 10 bases between the germline ends. This TCR derives from a woman in her sixties in good health. The J gene is TRBJ1-2, the V gene TRBV11-2; D is unresolved. Source material: blood. CDR3 DNA sequence: TGTGCCAGCAGCCACCCAGATTACTATGGCTACACCTTC. Amino acids: CASSHPDYYGYTF.